The subject of this entry is one TCR beta chain. Its antigen is unidentified. Trimming pared 6 bases from V and 3 bases from J, leaving 14 bases between. Germline V CDR1 and CDR2: MNHEY, SMNVEV (reference sequence). This CDR3 region has 14 residues. The data were taken from a study of T-cell memory formation after mild COVID-19. Study at large: TCR clustering was largely donor specific.

TCRdb fed the 5' RACE reads into MiXCR, producing one record per CDR3 protein. The sample yields 250,000 to 350,000 distinct CDR3 sequences, 15% to 20% seen once. Study outcomes and limitations: Still unconfirmed is whether the second-wave clones peaking on day 37 recognized SARS-CoV-2.

The sample taken for sequencing was PBMCs or a T cell subset sorted from them (not recorded which). The J gene is TRBJ2-5, the V gene TRBV27; D uncertain. The TCR comes from a young man who had mild COVID-19 (a few samples of this study predate the infection). Cell type and time point are not known. CDR3 sequence (DNA): TGTGCCAGCAGCCCTGCTAGTTTAGAAGAGACCCAGTACTTC. This translates into CASSPASLEETQYF.